This TCR beta chain was captured by sequencing in a study of somatic mutations in T cells in chronic GVHD (TCRdb year 2020). For sorting, staining was performed with anti-CD3, anti-CD4, anti-CD8 and a Vbeta20 antibody from the IOTest Beta Mark kit on a FACSAria III, and a purity above 99% was achieved. Mononuclear cells were isolated by Ficoll-Paque PLUS density gradient centrifugation from peripheral blood that had been collected in sodium heparin tubes. CD4+ Vbeta20+, CD4+ Vbeta20-, and CD8+ T cell fractions were FACS-sorted before TCRbeta deep sequencing. About this clone itself: What antigen it recognizes has not been identified. No qualities accompany the bases; no much larger clone lies one base away.

Isolated genomic DNA was used for TCRbeta deep sequencing. TCRbeta CDR3 sequencing and initial data processing were performed with the immunoSEQ assay as a commercial service. As for the original processing: Reads were demultiplexed, adapter and primer sequences were trimmed, similar clones were merged through frequency-ratio clustering, and V, D, J genes were annotated using IMGT. Imported from immuneACCESS, the table was reduced by TCRdb to in-frame sequences with V and J called. These copies leave out some clones; in studies compared against another copy, an unresolved V gene accounts for under half, and the cause of the remainder is not known. Clone size and the V and J calls come from that table; the DNA yielded D and trimming. The sample table holds 12,000 to 15,000 clones, of which around four fifths were seen once. 32% of the sample belongs to the ten largest clones. CDR1 and CDR2 are read off the germline V gene (reference sequence) as MNHEY and SMNVEV. V ends up 5 bases short and J 4 bases short, with an unmatched junction base count of 8. The CDR3 measures 15 amino acids from cysteine to phenylalanine. The kept DNA is CDR3 alone, 45 bases in frame from the first base.

The sequence joins TRBV27 to TRBJ2-1; TRBD2 fits 7 bases in the junction. Sequencing was performed on Vbeta20-negative CD4+ T cells from blood. The cell subset or site label, read with the paper, signifies: CD4+ T cells sorted as TCR Vbeta20 negative by flow cytometry. This receptor was identified in a male patient between 45 and 60 years old with chronic graft-versus-host disease. Some T cells may be donor cells from the graft after a transplant. The CDR3 region has the sequence CASSTAGVPYNEQFF. The DNA is as follows: TGTGCCAGCAGTACCGCGGGGGTTCCATACAATGAGCAGTTCTTC.